One sample yielded the 8 T cell receptor beta chains listed below, sequenced in a study of T cells in Graves' hyperthyroidism and ophthalmopathy. Amplified TCR beta CDR3 regions came from RNA transcripts. With the HTBI primer set, the TCR CDR3 went through a first round of RT-PCR. TCRdb ran MiXCR on the multiplex PCR reads and lists one entry per CDR3 protein. Among 500,000 to 600,000 distinct CDR3 sequences listed, approximately 15% were seen once. The sample comprised blood. Receptor source: a woman aged 18-30 years with Graves' hyperthyroidism.

This clonotype was seen a handful of times. The chain couples TRBV6-2 or TRBV6-3 to TRBJ1-6; possibly TRBD1 for D (5 bases). In germline, CDR1 is MNHEY, CDR2 SVGEGT. CDR3 length equals 15 residues. V was clipped by 2 bases and J by 7 bases, with 12 bases between them. The CDR3 loop reads CASSYRGVRNSPLHF. CDR3 coding DNA: TGTGCCAGCAGTTACCGGGGGGTCCGGAATTCACCCCTCCACTTT.

In regard to this clonotype: A read error is possible here, since a much larger clone lies one base away. The chain recombines TRBV7-2 with TRBJ2-5, with 11 bases identical to TRBD1. Germline V gives CDR1 SGHTA, CDR2 FQGNSA. There are 15 residues in the CDR3. V dropped 2 bases and J dropped 5; count of bases not matched to a gene: 4. The CDR3 sequence: CASSLMGQGGETQYF. The CDR3 bases are TGTGCCAGCAGCTTAATGGGACAGGGGGGGGAGACCCAGTACTTC.

This chain joins TRBV10-1 and TRBJ2-1; D unresolved. The V gene's germline CDR1 is WNHNN and CDR2 SYGVQD (reference sequence). V was pared by 3 bases and J by 0 bases, with 12 bases between. The CDR3 spans 16 residues. CDR3 protein: CASSEGRRSSYNEQFF. Written as DNA, the CDR3 is TGCGCCAGCAGTGAAGGTCGCCGGAGCTCCTACAATGAGCAGTTCTTC.

This clonotype was observed many times. The gene calls are TRBV7-2 and TRBJ2-1; D unresolved. The CDR3 runs 13 residues. Trimming pared 1 base from V and 9 bases from J, leaving 10 bases between. Per germline, CDR1 SGHTA and CDR2 FQGNSA. The CDR3 protein is CASSLGVAREQFF. In DNA form, the CDR3 reads TGTGCCAGCAGCTTAGGAGTGGCCCGTGAGCAGTTCTTC.

This clonotype was seen only a few times. The rearrangement joins TRBV4-2 to TRBJ2-7, with a weak D call TRBD1 (6 bases). V shed 1 base and J shed 0 bases, with 13 bases lying between them. In germline, CDR1 is LGHNA, CDR2 YNFKEQ. The CDR3 is made up of 16 amino acids. The CDR3: CASSQVIGGLSYEQYF. The CDR3 nucleotides are TGTGCCAGCAGCCAAGTCATAGGGGGTCTCTCCTACGAGCAGTACTTC.

This clonotype was picked up many times. The V gene is TRBV7-9, the J gene TRBJ2-5; no reliable D call. The germline V gene encodes CDR1 SEHNR and CDR2 FQNEAQ (reference sequence). CDR3 size: 12 residues. V was clipped by 7 bases and J by 7 bases, with 13 bases between them. The CDR3 region has the DNA TGTGCCAGCATCTCTTCCGAGTCGACCCAGTACTTC. This encodes CASISSESTQYF. Filled out from reference TRBV7-9 and TRBJ2-5, the complete variable domain reads DTGVSQNPRHKITKRGQNVTFRCDPISEHNRLYWYRQTLGQGPEFLTYFQNEAQLEKSRLLSDRFSAERPKGSFSTLEIQRTEQGDSAMYLCASISSESTQYFGPGTRLLVL.

The V gene is TRBV7-9, the J gene TRBJ2-6; D remains ambiguous. The CDR3 length is 16 residues. The germline CDR1 and CDR2 sequences are SEHNR and FQNEAQ (reference sequence). The V end lost 4 bases, the J end lost 1 base, and 11 bases lay between the germline ends. CDR3 nucleotide sequence: TGTGCCAGCAGCTCGCTATCTGGATCTGGGGCCAACGTCCTGACTTTC. It is translated as CASSSLSGSGANVLTF.

This clonotype occurred many times. V usage is TRBV12-3 or TRBV12-4 and J usage is TRBJ2-1, with 8 nucleotides matching TRBD2. The junction had 8 bases not matched to a gene; V was cut back by 4 bases and J by 6 bases. This CDR3 is built from 15 residues. Here the CDR3 reads CASSSPGGGLNEQFF. For the CDR3, the DNA is TGTGCCAGCAGTTCTCCGGGAGGGGGGCTCAATGAGCAGTTCTTC.